The clone carrying this TCR beta chain was detected many times. V was trimmed by 2 bases and J by 10 bases, leaving 21 bases between them. Germline V gives CDR1 SGHAT, CDR2 FQNNGV. CDR3 size: 17 residues. The data stem from a study of regulatory T cells in long-lasting Graves disease. Relying on iRepertoire HTBI primers and Arm-PCR of CDR3 regions, the team built TCR beta libraries. MiXCR was run by TCRdb on the multiplex PCR reads, yielding one entry per CDR3 protein. The sample includes over 350,000 distinct CDR3 sequences, around 16% of them seen just once. The sample's time point: newly diagnosed GD, antithyroid drugs for less than 3 months. RNA extracted from PBMCs served as the sequencing template. This sample was also put to use in a study of T cells in Graves' hyperthyroidism and ophthalmopathy.

Source: peripheral blood mononuclear cells (PBMCs), taken at new diagnosis, from a patient treated with antithyroid drugs. The rearrangement uses TRBV11-2 and TRBJ1-6, with a tentative D call TRBD1 (6 bases). The sequence derives from a woman aged 40 to 50 with Graves disease. The DNA of the CDR3 is TGTGCCAGCAGCTTACTCGGGACAAGGGGCTTCGGGTCACCCCTCCACTTT. This gives the protein CASSLLGTRGFGSPLHF. The full variable domain, its missing parts supplied by reference TRBV11-2 and TRBJ1-6, is EAGVAQSPRYKIIEKRQSVAFWCNPISGHATLYWYQQILGQGPKLLIQFQNNGVVDDSQLPKDRFSAERLKGVDSTLKIQPAKLEDSAVYLCASSLLGTRGFGSPLHFGNGTRLTVT.